This T cell receptor (beta chain) was identified during a study of blood T cells in healthy people across ages. General study results and limits: PBMCs were not sorted, which prevented a conclusive comparison of naive versus antigen-experienced cells. Higher diversity and more naive CD4+ cells were features of long-lived donors, compared to aged donors.

The second PCR ran about 6 to 12 cycles with a sample-barcoded 5' primer and J-beta primers. TCRdb re-derived calls from the 5' RACE reads in MiXCR, one entry per CDR3 protein. The table has hundreds of thousands of distinct CDR3 sequences, less than 45% seen once; the top ten hold approximately 31%. Germline V lookup: CDR1 MNHEY, CDR2 SVGAGI. This CDR3 is 13 amino acids long. Trimming took off 5 bases at V and 7 bases at J, with 12 bases between the two ends. Turning to this clonotype: What it recognizes is unknown.

The donors, healthy Caucasians from Russia, were aged about 6 to 90. This sequence originates from a man of 80 years or more in good health. Material for sequencing was blood. The rearrangement links TRBV6-5 to TRBJ2-1; D is possibly TRBD1 (6 bases). Written as DNA, the CDR3 is TGTGCCAGCAGTACAGGGCTGTGGAATGAGCAGTTCTTC. This sequence encodes CASSTGLWNEQFF.